The clone carrying this T cell receptor (beta chain) was recorded once. As yet, its antigen is unknown. The data stem from a study of somatic mutations in cytotoxic T cells in rheumatoid arthritis. Points from the study as a whole: Researchers did not know the antigen targets of the expanded CD8+ clones.

Measured with immunoSEQ multiplex PCR; TCRdb has only the in-frame clones, and not every one. Altogether some 11,000 clones are present, 82% being singletons, with the ten largest covering over 7%. The TCR sequence derives from a woman aged 60-75 years with rheumatoid arthritis. Sequencing was carried out using CD8+ T cells sorted from blood.

CDR3 region: CASSSRTSGTITDTQYF. The CDR3 nucleotides read TGTGCCAGTAGTTCTCGGACTAGCGGGACGATCACAGATACGCAGTATTTT. The chain uses TRBV19 and TRBJ2-3, with 12 positions matching TRBD2. Trimming removed 5 bases from V and 2 bases from J; junction bases left unmatched: 8. Germline V gene data show CDR1 as LNHDA and CDR2 as SQIVND (reference sequence). The CDR3 has 17 residues.